This T cell receptor beta chain was recorded in a study of control samples from healthy donors and cancer patients. Data came from immunoSEQ multiplex PCR; TCRdb stores just in-frame clones and leaves some out. Among 100,000 to 150,000 clones listed, approximately 84% were seen once. The CDR3 contains 14 residues. Trimming removed 8 bases from V and 0 bases from J, with 11 bases in between. CDR1 is SGHAT and CDR2 is FQNNGV in the germline V gene. Specimen: blood. This receptor was obtained from a man aged 18 to 30 in good health. The chain employs TRBV11-2 and TRBJ2-1; D is undetermined. CDR3 DNA: TGTGCCAGCGGACGGACGCGCTCCTACAATGAGCAGTTCTTC. It yields the protein CASGRTRSYNEQFF.